This entry lists 32 T cell receptor beta chains sequenced from one sample in a study of control samples from healthy donors and cancer patients. Here immunoSEQ multiplex PCR was the method, and the copy in TCRdb shows in-frame clones only, minus some. In the table there are tens of thousands of clones, 91% of which are singletons. The sample comprised blood. These receptors were taken from a man aged 45 to 65 in good health.

The rearrangement links TRBV10-3 to TRBJ2-7; 7 nucleotides agree with TRBD2. The V gene's germline CDR1 is ENHRY and CDR2 SYGVKD. The CDR3 is made up of 15 amino acids. Unmatched junction bases numbered 4, after V lost 2 bases and J lost 0 bases. CDR3: CAISEKGGGSYEQYF. The CDR3 bases are TGTGCCATCAGTGAGAAGGGCGGGGGCTCCTACGAGCAGTACTTC.

The V gene is TRBV19, the J gene TRBJ1-5, with D perhaps TRBD1 (6 bases). Deletions cut 1 base from V and 4 bases from J, with 14 bases between. This CDR3 is built from 16 residues. CDR1 is LNHDA, CDR2 SQIVND, per germline (reference sequence). The CDR3 region has the DNA TGTGCCAGTAGTATAGCCCCAATAACAGGGAATCAGCCCCAGCATTTT. This sequence encodes CASSIAPITGNQPQHF. Looking up the rest from reference TRBV19 and TRBJ1-5 gives the full variable domain: DGGITQSPKYLFRKEGQNVTLSCEQNLNHDAMYWYRQDPGQGLRLIYYSQIVNDFQKGDIAEGYSVSREKKESFPLTVTSAQKNPTAFYLCASSIAPITGNQPQHFGDGTRLSIL.

As for this clone: Other DNA sequences of this sample code for an identical CDR3. The CDR3 sequence is CASSPQGSNEKLFF. The CDR3 DNA reads TGTGCCAGCTCACCCCAGGGTTCCAATGAAAAACTGTTTTTT. The chain couples TRBV18 to TRBJ1-4, with TRBD1 as a possible D gene (5 bases). Germline V gene data show CDR1 as KGHSH and CDR2 as LQKENI. CDR3 length: 14 residues. Deletions cut 3 bases from V and 5 bases from J, with 10 bases between.

The chain recombines TRBV20-1 with TRBJ1-6, with D possibly matching TRBD1 (5 bases). The CDR3 contains 15 residues. Per the germline V gene, CDR1 is DFQATT and CDR2 is SNEGSKA (reference sequence). V gave up 3 bases and J gave up 7 bases, with 16 bases separating them. DNA of the CDR3: TGCAGTGCTAGTTTAGGCCAGGGAGGCAATTCACCCCTCCACTTT. Protein sequence: CSASLGQGGNSPLHF.

The rearrangement joins TRBV10-3 to TRBJ1-3; perhaps TRBD1 as D (6 bases). Trimming removed 0 bases at V and 2 bases at J, with 11 bases between. Germline CDR1 and CDR2: ENHRY and SYGVKD. The CDR3 has 16 amino acids. CDR3 in amino acids: CAISESKAGAGNTIYF. CDR3 nucleotides: TGTGCCATCAGTGAGTCGAAGGCAGGGGCTGGAAACACCATATATTTT.

The rearrangement links TRBV5-1 to TRBJ2-2, with 9 bases identical to TRBD1. V shed 4 bases and J 6 bases; nucleotides not matched to a gene: 16. Germline V gene sequence: CDR1 SGHRS, CDR2 YFSETQ. The CDR3 is 18 residues long. The CDR3 coding sequence is TGCGCCAGCAGCCCTACGCCCCCCGGGACAGGGTTATCCGGGGAGCTGTTTTTT. Translated, it gives CASSPTPPGTGLSGELFF.

The V call is TRBV12-5, the J call TRBJ1-5, with a possible D match to TRBD1 (6 bases). CDR3 length equals 15 residues. Trimming shortened V by 4 bases and J by 1 base, and 11 bases separated the two germline ends. CDR1 and CDR2 from the germline V gene are LGHNT and FRNRAP. CDR3 loop: CASGSSTGSNQPQHF. The CDR3 nucleotides are TGTGCTAGTGGTTCCTCCACAGGGAGCAATCAGCCCCAGCATTTT.

The genes are TRBV7-7 and TRBJ2-2; D remains ambiguous. CDR3 size: 14 residues. Deletions cut 1 base from V and 4 bases from J, with 7 bases between. Germline values: CDR1 SSHAT, CDR2 FNYEAQ (reference sequence). Here the CDR3 DNA reads TGTGCCAGCAGCTTAGGGCCAGGCACCGGGGAGCTGTTTTTT. Translated, it gives CASSLGPGTGELFF.

CDR3 DNA: TGTGCCAGCTCAGAACAGGGGGCTGAAGAAAAACTGTTTTTT. Translated: CASSEQGAEEKLFF. This chain links TRBV18 with TRBJ1-4, with TRBD1 identical over 9 bases. The CDR3 covers 14 residues. The germline V gene encodes CDR1 KGHSH and CDR2 LQKENI. J was trimmed by 8 bases and V by 5 bases; bases with no gene match: 6.

J is TRBJ1-2 and V is TRBV6-6; D might be TRBD1 (6 bases). This CDR3 contains 14 residues. The V end was cut by 7 bases, the J end by 6 bases, with 18 bases between. CDR1 is MNHNY and CDR2 is SVGAGI in the germline V gene (reference sequence). The CDR3 protein is CASTKLQGLDGYTF. The CDR3 region has the DNA TGTGCCAGCACTAAACTCCAGGGGCTTGATGGCTACACCTTC.

The chain combines TRBV7-2 with TRBJ1-2, with D hard to call. CDR3 length: 15 residues. V gave up 4 bases and J gave up 6 bases, with 18 bases separating them. Germline assignment: CDR1 SGHTA and CDR2 FQGNSA. The CDR3: CASSSRAGLANGYTF. DNA for the CDR3: TGTGCCAGCAGCTCCCGGGCGGGATTAGCGAATGGCTACACCTTC.

This sequence joins TRBV2 and TRBJ2-7; 9 nucleotides match TRBD2. Germline CDR1 SNHLY, CDR2 FYNNEI. The J segment lost 5 bases and the V segment lost 7 bases, leaving 9 bases of the junction unmatched. This CDR3 is built from 14 residues. CDR3 in DNA: TGTGCCAGCATTTGGTCTAGCGGGGACCACGAGCAGTACTTC. Amino acid sequence: CASIWSSGDHEQYF.

This chain links TRBV6-1 with TRBJ2-6; D is undetermined. The germline gives CDR1 MNHNS, CDR2 SASEGT. Trimming pared 3 bases from V and 0 bases from J, leaving 3 bases between. The CDR3 runs to 14 residues. The CDR3 DNA follows: TGTGCCAGCAGTGAGAGCTCTGGGGCCAACGTCCTGACTTTC. Translated, it gives CASSESSGANVLTF.

The chain has TRBV27 and TRBJ2-7; 9 bases line up with TRBD1. Germline trimming cut 3 bases from V and 4 bases from J; bases unmatched to any gene: 4. The CDR3 is 14 amino acids. The germline V gene has CDR1 MNHEY and CDR2 SMNVEV (reference sequence). CDR3 loop: CASSFETGGYEQYF. As DNA, the CDR3 is TGTGCCAGCAGTTTTGAGACAGGGGGTTACGAGCAGTACTTC.

The V gene is TRBV29-1, the J gene TRBJ1-3; maybe TRBD1 (5 bases). V lost 7 bases, J lost 1 base, and 8 bases lay in between. Germline V gene data show CDR1 as SQVTM and CDR2 as ANQGSEA. This CDR3 has 12 amino acids. The CDR3, as DNA: TGCAGCGCCAGGGTTTCTGGAAACACCATATATTTT. Translation: CSARVSGNTIYF.

The gene calls are TRBV5-4 and TRBJ2-7; no firm D call. Between the trimmed V and J ends, which lost 4 bases and 0 bases, there was a span of 14 bases. The CDR3 is made up of 15 amino acids. CDR1 is SGHNT and CDR2 is YYREEE in the germline V gene (reference sequence). The chain's CDR3 is CASSPDLGSSYEQYF. The DNA for the CDR3 is TGTGCCAGCAGCCCCGATTTGGGGTCCTCCTACGAGCAGTACTTC.

The V and J genes are TRBV24-1 and TRBJ2-1; unclear D gene. V lost 6 bases, J lost 6 bases, and 14 bases lay in between. CDR1 and CDR2 (germline): KGHDR, SFDVKD. The CDR3 loop spans 14 amino acids. CDR3 sequence reads: CATSPSTGPNEQFF. As DNA, the CDR3 is TGTGCCACCAGTCCATCGACTGGTCCCAATGAGCAGTTCTTC.

V usage is TRBV5-1 and J usage is TRBJ2-7; no clear D gene. Germline V gives CDR1 SGHRS, CDR2 YFSETQ. The length of the CDR3 is 12 residues. Trimming left V 6 bases short and J 2 bases short, with 9 bases between. Here the CDR3 DNA reads TGCGCCAGCAAAGGGTCTACCTACGAGCAGTACTTC. It codes for CASKGSTYEQYF.

This clone was seen only once. The gene calls are TRBV18 and TRBJ1-2; D might be TRBD1 (5 bases). The CDR3 has 14 amino acids. V lost 4 bases to trimming and J lost 5 bases, with 14 bases between them. Germline V gene data show CDR1 as KGHSH and CDR2 as LQKENI. CDR3 nucleotide sequence: TGTGCCAGCTCACGGTCAGGGATAGAATATGGCTACACCTTC. Translating gives CASSRSGIEYGYTF.

CDR3 sequence (DNA): TGTGCCAGCAGTCTCCAGTGGTCTGAAGCTTTCTTT. It is translated as CASSLQWSEAFF. This chain uses TRBV6-2 or TRBV6-3 with TRBJ1-1, with D unclear. Germline values: CDR1 MNHEY, CDR2 SVGEGT. This CDR3 spans 12 amino acids. The V end was cut by 5 bases, the J end by 6 bases, with 10 bases between.

V is TRBV7-6 and J is TRBJ2-1; no clear D gene. The germline V gene encodes CDR1 SGHVS and CDR2 FNYEAQ. Trimming removed 5 bases at V and 0 bases at J, with 11 bases between. The CDR3 runs 15 residues. The CDR3 bases are TGTGCCAGCAGCCCACTAAGAAGCTCCTACAATGAGCAGTTCTTC. Amino acids: CASSPLRSSYNEQFF.

This clone was seen only once. The CDR3 loop reads CASSPDRADYGYTF. The CDR3 DNA reads as TGCGCCAGCAGCCCGGACCGAGCAGACTATGGCTACACCTTC. The V gene is TRBV10-2, the J gene TRBJ1-2, with no clear D. The germline CDR1 and CDR2 sequences are WSHSY and SAAADI. This CDR3 is 14 amino acids long. V lost 6 bases, J lost 3 bases, and 14 bases lay in between.

This chain joins TRBV12-5 and TRBJ2-1; D is unresolved. The V and J ends lost 3 bases and 6 bases respectively, with 15 bases between them. The length of the CDR3 is 15 residues. Germline values: CDR1 LGHNT, CDR2 FRNRAP. In nucleotides, the CDR3 is TGTGCTAGTGGTTTCGGTACTAACATGGGCAATGAGCAGTTCTTC. Translating gives CASGFGTNMGNEQFF.

The CDR3: CASSTSLLNPAEAFF. CDR3 nucleotide sequence: TGTGCCAGCAGCACCAGCTTACTTAACCCAGCGGAAGCTTTCTTT. The V and J genes are TRBV6-2 or TRBV6-3 and TRBJ1-1, with D unclear. The CDR3 is 15 amino acids. The V gene lost 6 bases and the J gene lost 8 bases, with 22 bases spanning the gap. Looked up from germline, CDR1 is MNHEY and CDR2 is SVGEGT.

The V gene is TRBV18, the J gene TRBJ2-5; 8 bases agree with TRBD1. With 3 bases clipped from V and 5 bases from J, the junction kept 8 bases outside the gene matches. Germline V lookup: CDR1 KGHSH, CDR2 LQKENI. This CDR3 region has 15 residues. The CDR3 spells CASSPSDRGGETQYF. Written as DNA, the CDR3 is TGTGCCAGCTCACCGTCCGACAGGGGTGGGGAGACCCAGTACTTC.

The chain employs TRBV20-1 and TRBJ2-7; D unresolved. CDR3 length equals 11 residues. V was trimmed by 3 bases and J by 5 bases, leaving 8 bases between them. In germline, CDR1 is DFQATT, CDR2 SNEGSKA (reference sequence). The CDR3 region has the DNA TGCAGTGCTAGTGATCATGACGAGCAGTACTTC. Its protein product is CSASDHDEQYF.

The rearrangement joins TRBV11-2 to TRBJ1-2; 12 bases agree with TRBD1. This CDR3 comprises 15 residues. Germline V gives CDR1 SGHAT, CDR2 FQNNGV. V shed 6 bases, J shed 1 base, and the junction held 3 bases outside the gene matches. The CDR3 DNA reads TGTGCCAGCAGGAGGGACAGGGGGCTTAACTATGGCTACACCTTC. Its protein is CASRRDRGLNYGYTF.

The CDR3 region is CASSPLGSNTEAFF. CDR3 DNA: TGTGCCAGCTCACCATTAGGGTCCAACACTGAAGCTTTCTTT. V usage is TRBV18 and J usage is TRBJ1-1; no clear D gene. The CDR3 has 14 amino acids. Germline V CDR1 and CDR2: KGHSH, LQKENI. V gave up 2 bases and J gave up 2 bases, with 9 bases separating them.

The chain couples TRBV11-2 to TRBJ1-5; D perhaps matches TRBD1 (6 bases). Germline CDR1 SGHAT, CDR2 FQNNGV. Trimming took 5 bases from V and 5 from J, leaving 13 bases between them. The CDR3 covers 14 residues. CDR3 protein: CASSHFGGDQPQHF. CDR3 coding DNA: TGTGCCAGCAGCCATTTCGGGGGCGATCAGCCCCAGCATTTT.

V usage is TRBV20-1 and J usage is TRBJ1-4, with a weak D call TRBD1 (5 bases). Trimming shortened V by 3 bases and J by 4 bases, and 12 bases separated the two germline ends. CDR3 length: 14 amino acids. Germline loops: CDR1 DFQATT, CDR2 SNEGSKA (reference sequence). This CDR3 is CSASSGTVNEKLFF. CDR3 DNA sequence: TGCAGTGCTAGTTCGGGGACCGTTAATGAAAAACTGTTTTTT.

For the CDR3, the DNA is TGTGCCAGCAGCCCCTCGCATGGGGGCACCGGGGAGCTGTTTTTT. It yields the protein CASSPSHGGTGELFF. The J gene is TRBJ2-2, the V gene TRBV9, with D possibly called TRBD1 or TRBD2 (5 bases each). The CDR3 runs to 15 residues. Germline V lookup: CDR1 SGDLS, CDR2 YYNGEE. V was trimmed by 4 bases and J by 4 bases, leaving 14 bases between them. The full variable domain, in which reference TRBV9 and TRBJ2-2 provide the parts outside the CDR3, is DSGVTQTPKHLITATGQRVTLRCSPRSGDLSVYWYQQSLDQGLQFLIQYYNGEERAKGNILERFSAQQFPDLHSELNLSSLELGDSALYFCASSPSHGGTGELFFGEGSRLTVL.

V usage is TRBV19 and J usage is TRBJ2-2, with TRBD2 matching over 15 bases. The germline V gene encodes CDR1 LNHDA and CDR2 SQIVND (reference sequence). The CDR3 spans 15 residues. After removal of 9 bases from V and 6 bases from J, the junction contained 5 bases not matched to a gene. The CDR3 nucleotides read TGTGCCAGCAAGGGACTAGCGGGGGGTCCCGGGGAGCTGTTTTTT. Translated, it gives CASKGLAGGPGELFF.